Presented here are 11 T cell receptor beta chains from one specimen sequenced in a study of blood T cell repertoires in COVID-19. Assay used: immunoSEQ multiplex PCR; TCRdb lists only in-frame clones, some missing. This table holds roughly 390,000 clones, about 85% found once. Sequencing input: peripheral blood. The receptors were sampled from a woman younger than 35 with acute or convalescent COVID-19.

This chain links TRBV27 with TRBJ2-1; 7 nucleotides align to TRBD2. This CDR3 region has 14 residues. Germline loops: CDR1 MNHEY, CDR2 SMNVEV (reference sequence). The V gene end was trimmed by 6 bases and the J gene end by 4 bases; junction bases not matched to a gene: 6. CDR3 nucleotides: TGTGCCAGCAGAGGACTAGGGAATTACAATGAGCAGTTCTTC. Amino acids: CASRGLGNYNEQFF.

In this sample, this clone turned up many times. The chain employs TRBV7-2 and TRBJ1-1; perhaps TRBD1 as D (5 bases). Germline V gene lookup returns CDR1 SGHTA and CDR2 FQGNSA. V was pared by 3 bases and J by 7 bases, with 12 bases between. The length of the CDR3 is 13 residues. The CDR3 sequence: CASSFYAGNEAFF. CDR3 DNA sequence: TGTGCCAGCAGCTTTTACGCAGGGAATGAAGCTTTCTTT.

The V call is TRBV19, the J call TRBJ1-2; D is ambiguous. CDR1 and CDR2 (germline): LNHDA, SQIVND (reference sequence). This CDR3 has 18 residues. V lost 1 base, J lost 6 bases, and 24 bases lay in between. The CDR3: CASSIALDREEASDGYTF. CDR3 sequence (DNA): TGTGCCAGTAGTATAGCCCTTGACCGAGAGGAAGCATCCGATGGCTACACCTTC.

This chain links TRBV5-4 with TRBJ2-3; TRBD2 agrees at 10 bases. The CDR3 consists of 17 residues. The germline gives CDR1 SGHNT, CDR2 YYREEE (reference sequence). Trimming cost V 1 base and J 2 bases; bases outside gene matches: 7. This CDR3 is CASSLQASGRPTDTQYF. CDR3 nucleotide sequence: TGTGCCAGCAGCTTGCAGGCTAGCGGGAGACCCACAGATACGCAGTATTTT.

The V gene is TRBV7-2, the J gene TRBJ1-2, with D maybe TRBD1 (5 bases). Germline-derived CDR1 and CDR2 are SGHTA and FQGNSA. The CDR3 totals 13 residues. V dropped 2 bases and J dropped 2 bases, with 6 bases sitting between them. The CDR3 DNA sequence: TGTGCCAGCAGCTTACCAGGGAACTATGGCTACACCTTC. This encodes CASSLPGNYGYTF.

The chain links TRBV27 to TRBJ1-3; no clear D. Looked up from germline, CDR1 is MNHEY and CDR2 is SMNVEV (reference sequence). The V end was cut by 6 bases, the J end by 0 bases, with 9 bases between. The CDR3 is made up of 14 amino acids. The DNA for the CDR3 is TGTGCCAGCAGAGAGGCGGGCTCTGGAAACACCATATATTTT. Amino acids: CASREAGSGNTIYF.

The chain couples TRBV4-1 to TRBJ1-5; 9 positions agree with TRBD1. Trimming cost V 4 bases and J 10 bases; bases outside gene matches: 11. The CDR3 totals 15 residues. Per the germline V gene, CDR1 is MGHRA and CDR2 is YSYEKL. CDR3 protein: CASSLTGTGRFPQHF. As DNA, the CDR3 is TGCGCCAGCAGCCTTACCGGGACAGGGCGCTTTCCCCAGCATTTT.

The CDR3 protein is CASSYRAGVGEKLFF. The DNA for the CDR3 is TGTGCCAGCAGTTATAGGGCGGGGGTTGGGGAAAAACTGTTTTTT. The chain carries TRBV6-5 and TRBJ1-4; perhaps TRBD1 as D (5 bases). The CDR3 extends over 15 amino acids. V lost 3 bases and J lost 8, with 16 bases in between. Germline assignment: CDR1 MNHEY and CDR2 SVGAGI.

This clone appeared once. The genes are TRBV7-9 and TRBJ1-1, with 7 bases matching TRBD1. This CDR3 spans 14 amino acids. From germline, CDR1 is SEHNR and CDR2 FQNEAQ (reference sequence). V lost 1 base, J lost 1 base, and 0 bases stayed unmatched. The CDR3 protein is CASSLGQGNTEAFF. The CDR3 nucleotides read TGTGCCAGCAGCTTAGGACAGGGGAACACTGAAGCTTTCTTT.

The V call is TRBV5-6, the J call TRBJ1-2, with 8 bases fitting TRBD1. Germline assignment: CDR1 SGHDT and CDR2 YYEEEE. V lost 2 bases, J lost 4 bases, and 4 bases stayed unmatched. This CDR3 has 14 residues. CDR3: CASSFGQGVYGYTF. CDR3 bases: TGTGCCAGCAGCTTCGGACAGGGCGTCTATGGCTACACCTTC.

This rearrangement joins TRBV28 to TRBJ1-1; the match to TRBD1 covers 11 bases. The germline gives CDR1 MDHEN, CDR2 SYDVKM. The CDR3 loop spans 17 amino acids. Losses at the gene ends were 5 bases for V and 0 bases for J; bases not matched to a gene: 8. The CDR3 region is CASSHSGTGGMNTEAFF. As DNA, the CDR3 is TGTGCCAGCAGTCATTCCGGGACAGGGGGGATGAACACTGAAGCTTTCTTT.